This T cell receptor (beta chain) was identified in a study of CD8 T cells in ankylosing spondylitis. Study-level findings and limits: A TCR beta motif made of fewer than 10 highly homologous variants seemed typical of ankylosing spondylitis blood. Reportedly, disease-linked clones are significantly enriched in ankylosing spondylitis patients' matched synovial fluid. Earlier literature documents some of the motif variants in reactive arthritis synovial fluid and blood. In peripheral blood, disease-linked CD8+ clones occurred at relatively low frequencies.

J was trimmed by 0 bases and V by 4 bases; bases with no gene match: 8. The CDR3 has 16 amino acids. Germline-derived CDR1 and CDR2 are SGHRS and YFSETQ. Making the TCR beta libraries involved quantitative 5'-RACE with molecular barcodes. MiXCR was run by TCRdb on the 5' RACE reads, yielding one entry per CDR3 protein. The sample includes a few hundred thousand distinct CDR3 sequences, about a fifth of them seen just once. For this clonotype: Its antigen is undetermined.

The specimen sequenced was blood, either unsorted or a sorted T cell fraction (not recorded which). The chain recombines TRBV5-1 with TRBJ2-3; 7 nucleotides align to TRBD2. The sequence was collected from a male donor with ankylosing spondylitis. The CDR3 protein is CASSKNSGLSTDTQYF. CDR3 coding DNA: TGCGCCAGCAGCAAAAATAGCGGGTTAAGCACAGATACGCAGTATTTT.